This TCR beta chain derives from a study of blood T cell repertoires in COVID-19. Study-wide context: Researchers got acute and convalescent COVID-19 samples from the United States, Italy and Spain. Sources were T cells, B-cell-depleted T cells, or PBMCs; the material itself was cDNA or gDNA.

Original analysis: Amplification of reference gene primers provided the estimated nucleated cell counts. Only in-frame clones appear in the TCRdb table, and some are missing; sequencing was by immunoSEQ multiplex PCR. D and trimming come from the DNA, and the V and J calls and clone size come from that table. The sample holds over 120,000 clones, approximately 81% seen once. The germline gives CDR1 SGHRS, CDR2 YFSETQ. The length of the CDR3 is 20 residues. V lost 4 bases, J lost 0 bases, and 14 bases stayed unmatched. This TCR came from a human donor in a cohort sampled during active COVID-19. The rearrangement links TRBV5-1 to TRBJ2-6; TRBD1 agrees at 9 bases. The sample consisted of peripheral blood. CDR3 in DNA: TGCGCCAGCAGCCGCTCCGGACAGGGGAGTGGGGACTCTGGGGCCAACGTCCTGACTTTC. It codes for CASSRSGQGSGDSGANVLTF.